This TCR beta chain derives from a study of blood T cell repertoires in COVID-19. Study summary: Samples representing acute and convalescent COVID-19 were sourced from the United States, Italy and Spain. PBMCs, B-cell-depleted T cells, or T cells were the source of the cDNA or gDNA that made up the material.

Original processing methods: Counts of nucleated cells, estimated from reference gene primer amplification, were obtained. The repertoire was sequenced with immunoSEQ multiplex PCR; TCRdb's copy has only in-frame clones and lacks some. Clone size and V and J calls were adopted from that table, with D and trimming inferred from the DNA. The data hold approximately 220,000 clones, with about four fifths observed a single time. Trimming took 3 bases from V and 7 from J, leaving 11 bases between them. Germline V CDR1 and CDR2: SGHDT, YYEEEE. The CDR3 contains 12 residues. The chain is built from TRBV5-6 and TRBJ2-7, with a possible D match to TRBD1 (6 bases). Sequenced material: peripheral blood. The receptor comes from a woman aged 30 to 39 who had recovered from COVID-19. The CDR3 region is CASSWGLMEQYF. CDR3 DNA sequence: TGTGCCAGCAGCTGGGGGCTTATGGAGCAGTACTTC. Full variable domain (outside the CDR3, taken from reference TRBV5-6 and TRBJ2-7): DAGVTQSPTHLIKTRGQQVTLRCSPKSGHDTVSWYQQALGQGPQFIFQYYEEEERQRGNFPDRFSGHQFPNYSSELNVNALLLGDSALYLCASSWGLMEQYFGPGTRLTVT.